This is a list of T cell receptor beta chains from one sample in a study of tumor and adjacent non-tumor tissue in lung cancer. Each CDR3 protein is one row after TCRdb ran MiXCR on the multiplex PCR reads. The sample has about 93,000 distinct CDR3 sequences, around 65% seen once. The material sequenced was lung tumor tissue. The receptors shown here come from a man between 65 and 85 years old with non-small cell lung cancer. The CDR3 runs from the conserved cysteine through the conserved F or W. D genes are given only for firm matches. The size entry is marked missing in some rows and otherwise reads once, few, many or a size class.

d_call | clone_size | j_call | v_call | cdr3_nt | cdr3_aa
. | . | TRBJ2-1 | TRBV10-3 | TGTGCCATCAGTCAGGAACTCACCTACAATGAGCAATTCTTC | CAISQELTYNEQFF
TRBD1 | . | TRBJ2-7 | TRBV19 | TGTGCCAGTAAACTGACAGGGAGCTCATACGAGCGGTACTTC | CASKLTGSSYERYF
. | many | TRBJ1-2 | TRBV29-1 | TGCAGCGTTGGTGGGGCAGTCTATGGCTACACCTTC | CSVGGAVYGYTF
TRBD1 | once | TRBJ2-2 | TRBV5-1 | TGCGCCAGCAACTGGGGCAGGACAGGGAGTATCACAGGGGAGCTGTTTTTT | CASNWGRTGSITGELFF
. | once | TRBJ1-5 | TRBV6-6 | TGTGCCAGCAGTTATGGCACAAGGAGCCTCGATAGCAATCAACCCCAGCATTTT | CASSYGTRSLDSNQPQHF
TRBD2 | . | TRBJ2-7 | TRBV5-1 | TGCGCCAGCAGCTTGTATGGGGGGGTCCCCGAGCAGTACTTC | CASSLYGGVPEQYF
. | . | TRBJ2-1 | TRBV30 | TGTGCCTACGCTCGGGGCTGGGGGGCCGGTGAGCAGTTCTTC | CAYARGWGAGEQFF
. | many | TRBJ2-7 | TRBV2 | TGTGCCAGCAGCTACTCGGGCTCCCTGGACTACGAGCAGTACTTC | CASSYSGSLDYEQYF
TRBD1 | . | TRBJ2-1 | TRBV11-3 | TGTGCCAGCAGCCTTCGGACAGGGGCCGACAATGAGCAGTTCTTC | CASSLRTGADNEQFF
TRBD1 | . | TRBJ2-1 | TRBV29-1 | TGCAGCGCTCGAGGGGGCGGCTACAATGAGCAGTTCTTC | CSARGGGYNEQFF
. | . | TRBJ1-1 | TRBV4-1 | TGCGCCAGCAGGCAAGGCGACCTGGACCGCGATCATGAAGCTTTCTTT | CASRQGDLDRDHEAFF
TRBD1 | . | TRBJ2-7 | TRBV6-5 | TGTGCCAGCAGGAATCGGGACAGATACGAGCAGTACTTC | CASRNRDRYEQYF
. | . | TRBJ2-5 | TRBV7-9 | TGTGCCAGCAGCTCACCGGGACACCCGTTGGCCCAGTACTTC | CASSSPGHPLAQYF
. | . | TRBJ2-1 | TRBV7-9 | TGTGTCAGCAGCTTAGCGCGTGGGGCTTACAATGAGCAGTTCTTC | CVSSLARGAYNEQFF
TRBD2 | many | TRBJ2-1 | TRBV6-1 | TGTGCCAGCAGTGCACTAGCGGGGGTGACCAACAATGAGCAGTTCTTC | CASSALAGVTNNEQFF
TRBD2 | . | TRBJ2-3 | TRBV28 | TGTGCCAGCAGGCCGGGGGTAGCGGGAGGGAACGCAGATACGCAGTATTTT | CASRPGVAGGNADTQYF
. | . | TRBJ2-4 | TRBV29-1 | TGCAGCGTTGATGGGATGGGCACTCACTACTTC | CSVDGMGTHYF
. | . | TRBJ2-2 | TRBV29-1 | TGCAGCGTTGCTGTGAAGAACACCGGGGAGCTGGTTTTC | CSVAVKNTGELVF
. | . | TRBJ2-7 | TRBV4-2 | TGTGCCAACAGCCAAGAAAGTCTGGGTGGGCCGAGCTCCTACGAGCAGCACTTC | CANSQESLGGPSSYEQHF
. | . | TRBJ1-3 | TRBV30 | TGTGCCTGGAGCGTTGAGGGCGCCTCTGGAAACACCATATATTTT | CAWSVEGASGNTIYF
TRBD1 | many | TRBJ2-7 | TRBV12-3/TRBV12-4 | TGTGCCAGCAGTTTCGTGACAGGGAACGAGCAGTACTTC | CASSFVTGNEQYF
. | . | TRBJ1-2 | TRBV29-1 | TGCAGCGTTAGAGAGGATGCTAACTATGGCTGCGCCTTC | CSVREDANYGCAF
. | many | TRBJ1-5 | TRBV20-1 | TGCAGTGCTAGAGGGGGACACTACAATCAGCCCCAGCATTTT | CSARGGHYNQPQHF
. | . | TRBJ2-1 | TRBV5-1 | TGCGCCAGCAGCTGGAGCCGGGGAGAGCAGTTCTTC | CASSWSRGEQFF
. | many | TRBJ1-1 | TRBV20-1 | TGCAGTGCCCCTCAGAACACTGAAGCTTTCTTT | CSAPQNTEAFF
. | few | TRBJ2-7 | TRBV5-1 | TGCGCCAGCAGCTTGGTGGCGGGCAGAAGTAACGAGCAGTACTTC | CASSLVAGRSNEQYF
TRBD2 | . | TRBJ2-1 | TRBV24-1 | TGTGCCACCAGTGATGTAGCGGGAAGGTCTAGCTACAATGAGCAGTTCTTC | CATSDVAGRSSYNEQFF
. | . | TRBJ1-2 | TRBV11-1 | TGTGCCAGCTTATACGGACAAAACTATGGCTACACCTTC | CASLYGQNYGYTF
. | once | TRBJ2-7 | TRBV6-1 | TGTGCCAGCAGCGCTGGACAGGAGGGCGAGCAGTACTTC | CASSAGQEGEQYF
. | few | TRBJ2-7 | TRBV11-1 | TGTGCCAGCAACCCAGGTAGAACCAGGAGTTCCTACGAGCAGTACTTC | CASNPGRTRSSYEQYF
. | . | TRBJ2-2 | TRBV29-1 | TGCATCATCCAGGCGTTATTCAGCACCGGGGAGCTGTTTTTT | CIIQALFSTGELFF
. | many | TRBJ1-1 | TRBV4-1 | TGCGCCAGCAGCCCCCGAACGACGAGTTGGGGTGGCACTGAAGCTTTCTTT | CASSPRTTSWGGTEAFF
. | . | TRBJ1-2 | TRBV6-5 | TGTGTCAGCAGTTACTCGGATGGGGCTAGCTATGGCTACACCTTC | CVSSYSDGASYGYTF
. | . | TRBJ1-5 | TRBV12-3/TRBV12-4 | TGTGCCGGCAGCGACCGTAGGAGGAGTCAACCCCAGCATTTT | CAGSDRRRSQPQHF
TRBD2 | . | TRBJ2-7 | TRBV11-2 | TGTGCCAGAAGCGTCTTGGCGGGAGGCTACGAGCAGTACTTC | CARSVLAGGYEQYF
TRBD1 | once | TRBJ1-3 | TRBV10-3 | TGTGCCATCAGGGACGACAGGGGTTCTGGAAACACCATATATTTT | CAIRDDRGSGNTIYF
. | once | TRBJ2-3 | TRBV7-9 | TGTGTCAGCAGCCCCGGGGAAGCATCCCACACAGATACGCAGTATTTT | CVSSPGEASHTDTQYF
. | once | TRBJ2-5 | TRBV11-2 | TGTGCCAGCAACTGGCTGGCAGAGACCCAGTACTTC | CASNWLAETQYF
TRBD1 | . | TRBJ2-7 | TRBV6-5 | TGTACCAGCAGGCAACGGGACAGCTACGAGCAGCAATTC | CTSRQRDSYEQQF
TRBD1 | . | TRBJ1-1 | TRBV28 | TGTGCCAGCAGTCTGGGACAGGGGCAAGGGGCTTTCTTT | CASSLGQGQGAFF